This paragraph covers one TCR beta chain sequence. No antigen is known for it. No base-level quality is on record; no much larger clone is a single base apart. This record comes from a study of long-term antiretroviral therapy in people with HIV (dated 2022 in TCRdb). In the study overall: The earliest samples were collected about a decade before the 2015 WHO recommendation for immediate ART, when ART was typically delayed until CD4 counts fell. A retrospective serial study tested whether changes in peripheral blood TRB repertoire composition and diversity were associated with ART initiation and durable HIV suppression. The cohort contributed fewer than 200 cryopreserved PBMC samples from a few dozen adults with confirmed HIV infection, collected serially over a mean of around 6 years (range 1-12). Among the approximately 27 participants with HIV, eleven were female. No cross-contamination during QIAcube processing was shown when test extractions of a monoclonal T-cell line were performed alongside fewer than 40 polyclonal samples. The paper's findings and limits, for the study overall: Because PBMC availability was limited, only the TCR beta chain was sequenced, with no alpha chain pairing. Because cell numbers in pre-ART samples were limited, unsorted PBMC were profiled instead of sorted CD4+ and CD8+ T cells. Expanded TRB clones identified before ART initiation dominated the repertoire across all time points, though the dominance fluctuated and decreased in many PLHIV after ART. The samples were dated from about 2003 to 2018, and the ART regimens that were used may be less effective than current ART regimens. No data were available on ART adherence, viral resistance or therapy changes, limiting inferences about post-ART repertoire changes. Narrower CDR3 length ranges were observed in HIV repertoires than in controls, and an antigen-experienced repertoire with only a slight naive shift after ART was suggested by the network structure. Starting ART was linked to a significant rise in TRB diversity, yet even after long-term ART the diversity remained significantly lower than in transplant donor controls.

Sequencing of the TRB variable region was done with the immunoSEQ hsTCRB v3.0 assay at survey level resolution. The targeted TRB sequencing depth was roughly 40,000-55,000 T-cell genomes per sample. TRB libraries were pooled and sequenced on an Illumina MiSeq using a v3 150-cycle kit. For the original study's pipeline: Repertoire analysis was performed in R inside a reproducible Nextflow workflow that covered QC, data transformation and analysis. LymphoSeq2, an R package for exploring AIRR-Seq data, was used to implement custom analyses. A few samples that produced fewer than 5000 total TRB sequences were removed, so 188 HIV repertoires were analyzed. Among the roughly 200 retained HIV repertoires, 59 were collected before ART initiation and 129 after ART initiation. Repertoires were downsampled to 5000 TRB nucleotide sequences, and summary statistics were averaged over 100 downsampling iterations. TRB sequences were retained for analysis only if CDR3 regions of at least seven amino acids were present. Diversity was measured with a Shannon entropy-derived clonality score and the Gini coefficient. In the repertoire networks, any two of the top 5000 CDR3 amino acid sequences were connected whenever the two sequences differed by an edit distance of one. For TRB CDR3 amino acid sequences, GLIPH2 was used to predict antigen specificity groups and MHC restriction. Known CMV, EBV, HIV or tissue antigen associations were flagged by matching CDR3 amino acid sequences against VDJdb and McPAS-TCR. Pre-ART, post-ART and control groups were compared with Wilcoxon signed-rank tests and Holm-Bonferroni correction. TCRdb provides this immuneACCESS table in a form limited to in-frame rearrangements. Some clones are lacking; in checked studies, under half of them reflect an unresolved V gene, and why the rest are absent is not known. Clone size and the V and J calls come from that table; the DNA yielded D and trimming. Across this sample there are around 27,000 clones, with roughly 88% seen only once. The ten largest clones represent around 8.2% of the sample.

The CDR3 runs 15 residues from the cysteine to the phenylalanine. The entry retains the CDR3 DNA only, 45 bases that are in frame from base 1. V is cut by 2 bases and J by 2 bases, and the space between the germline ends is 16 bases. In the germline V gene, CDR1 corresponds to SQVTM and CDR2 to ANQGSEA. Inclusion was restricted to participants for whom at least one PBMC sample before ART initiation and at least two post-ART samples were available. Every participant with HIV received treatment in the United States of America. Cryopreserved samples of roughly 0.95-10 million PBMC were thawed and washed before DNA extraction. At the time of the earliest PBMC sample, participants with HIV were aged between roughly 23 and 60 years. Each participant contributed PBMC samples from 1-4 timepoints before ART initiation and 2-8 timepoints after ART initiation, with a median of 7 samples. For every participant, serial HIV viral load, CD4+ T-cell count, ART history and demographic data were obtained. Genomic DNA was extracted from unsorted PBMC with a Qiagen kit on a QIAcube, processed in batches of 12 samples.

The rearrangement joined TRBV29-1 to TRBJ2-7; TRBD1 could be the D gene, as 6 bases match. This specimen was unsorted PBMCs, taken 3 years after starting antiretroviral therapy. The receptor was isolated from a man aged 35 to 55 with HIV. The CDR3 protein is CSVEIRGDKTYEQYF. The DNA is TGCAGCGTTGAAATCAGAGGGGACAAAACCTACGAGCAGTACTTC.